This T cell receptor (beta chain) came from a study of cytomegalovirus exposure and HLA in healthy donors. Primers included in the PCR were 60 Vbeta and 13 Jbeta primers. This table comes from immunoSEQ multiplex PCR, and its TCRdb copy is limited to in-frame clones, with some not included. Of 200,000 or so clones listed, roughly 80% are singletons. This CDR3 is built from 13 residues. The V gene lost 7 bases and the J gene lost 2 bases, with 12 bases spanning the gap. Germline V gene lookup returns CDR1 SGDLS and CDR2 YYNGEE. This clone appeared a few times. As yet, its antigen is unknown. Whole-study results and caveats: CMV serostatus was the only immune exposure information that was available.

The sequencing sample was made of PBMCs. This TCR was recovered from a man aged 50-59 years in good health and CMV-seronegative. The chain combines TRBV9 with TRBJ1-2; TRBD1 might be the D (6 bases). The CDR3 spells CASEGTGNYGYTF. The CDR3 bases are TGTGCCAGCGAGGGCACAGGGAACTATGGCTACACCTTC.